The following is a T cell receptor (beta chain) sequence with its context. Its binding antigen is unknown. Base qualities are not at hand, and no much larger clone is one base apart. Genomic DNA was extracted from sorted cells for sequencing of the TCRbeta CDR3 region. The immunoSEQ Assay was used for sequencing of TCRbeta CDR3 regions. This is the immuneACCESS table as TCRdb keeps it, with only in-frame sequences that have V and J called. A part of the clones is gone; compared with another copy, unresolved V genes explain less than half, and the rest is unexplained. The sample table lists about 74,000 clones, about 90% of them with a count of one. The ten largest clones add up to 5.5% to 6% of the sample. Reading the germline V gene gives CDR1 MNHEY and CDR2 SVGAGI. The CDR3 covers 13 residues, taking in both the cysteine and the phenylalanine. Kept here is only the CDR3 DNA, which spans 39 bases and is read in frame from base 1. V is pared back by 6 bases and J by 3 bases, with 9 bases lying between the germline termini.

This sample was taken from a study of OX40 agonist ivuxolimab in advanced cancers. With respect to the entire study: Ivuxolimab was a fully human IgG2 agonistic monoclonal antibody targeting the costimulatory receptor OX40 (CD134). Partial responses were achieved by three dose-escalation patients, of whom one had hepatocellular carcinoma and two had cutaneous melanoma. Patients were allowed to have had prior anti-PD-1, anti-PD-L1 or anti-CTLA-4 therapy, and around two fifths of the dose-escalation patients had been treated with checkpoint inhibitors. Peripheral TCRbeta sequencing aimed to test whether ivuxolimab altered TCR sequence diversity and caused clonal T-cell expansion. Among the 52 dose-escalation patients, about 19 had hepatocellular carcinoma, approximately 15 melanoma, 9 renal cell carcinoma and 9 head and neck cancer. A male proportion of roughly 80% and a mean age of roughly 55 years, ranging from 23 to 79, were recorded for the dose-escalation cohort. The paper covers the monotherapy dose-escalation part of the phase I ivuxolimab trial, which included N of about 50 patients. Intravenous ivuxolimab was administered to patients every 2 weeks at six dose levels: 0.01, 0.1, 0.3, 1.5, 3 and 10 mg/kg.

Overall study results and their limits: After ivuxolimab, more expanded clones were found on average in CD8+ T cells than in CD4+ T cells. At doses from 0.1 to 3.0 mg/kg, clonal expansion was seen in both CD4+ and CD8+ blood T cells between baseline and week 6. Low levels of normalized T-cell clonal expansion were also seen in some nonresponding patients. In the 0.1-3.0 mg/kg groups, partial responders had among the lowest normalized peripheral clonal expansion, particularly in CD8+ T cells. Which antigens the clonally expanded peripheral T cells were specific for was not determined.

The trial excluded patients who had a history of autoimmune disease or were on systemic immunosuppression. Peripheral blood for TCR sequencing was collected from all dose cohorts at baseline, on cycle 4 day 1, and on cycle 7 day 1. Samples came from an open-label, multicenter, first-in-human phase I dose-escalation trial of ivuxolimab. The trial enrolled adults with locally advanced or metastatic head and neck squamous cell, hepatocellular, melanoma or renal cell carcinoma. CD4+ and CD8+ T cells were sorted separately from peripheral blood before TCR sequencing. Here the chain combines TRBV6-5 and TRBJ2-1, with the D call perhaps TRBD1 or TRBD2, as 5 bases match in each case. The sequence was obtained from an adult with an advanced solid tumor such as melanoma, head and neck, liver or kidney cancer. Material: CD4+ or CD8+ T cells sorted from blood, obtained in a trial of the OX40 agonist ivuxolimab. The CDR3 has the sequence CASSRDVYNEQFF. The DNA sequence reads TGTGCCAGCAGCCGGGACGTCTACAATGAGCAGTTCTTC.